This record concerns one T cell receptor beta chain sequence. What it binds is unknown. With 2 bases clipped from V and 7 bases from J, the junction kept 10 bases outside the gene matches. Germline V gene data show CDR1 as SGHRS and CDR2 as YFSETQ. The CDR3 has 15 amino acids. PCR involved 60 Vbeta and 13 Jbeta primers. The protocol was immunoSEQ multiplex PCR, while the TCRdb copy is restricted to in-frame clones and leaves out a portion. The sample includes 150,000 to 200,000 clones, 73% seen only once; the top ten take 1.8%. This specimen comes from a study of cytomegalovirus exposure and HLA in healthy donors. Study-wide results and caveats: When a later analysis was performed, an Asian-associated ancestry cluster reportedly had fewer N-insertions than the roughly 630-donor mean. The authors later linked a missense DCLRE1C variant to TCR beta V- and J-gene trimming.

The sequenced material came from PBMCs. The chain employs TRBV5-1 and TRBJ1-1; TRBD1 matches at 8 bases. The receptor was isolated from a woman aged 25 to 39 in good health and CMV-seronegative. CDR3: CASSFYLDRGFEAFF. The DNA of the CDR3 is TGCGCCAGCAGCTTTTATTTAGACAGGGGCTTTGAAGCTTTCTTT.